Below, 21 T cell receptor beta chains from the same sample are listed, as sequenced in a study of molecular identifiers for immune sequencing clone quantification. Via MiXCR, TCRdb re-called the PCR reads, giving one row per CDR3 protein. The table includes some 590,000 distinct CDR3 sequences, roughly 27% detected once. Sequencing was carried out using naive CD8+ T cells from blood, with Jurkat cell RNA spiked in. Subset given: FACS-sorted CD8+CD4-CCR7+CD45RA+ naive T cells. These receptors originate from a human donor in good health. Some libraries in this study had Jurkat cell RNA spiked in.

A few counts support this clonotype. CDR3 protein: CSVEIGTSEQYF. The CDR3 DNA is TGCAGCGTTGAAATTGGGACTAGCGAGCAGTACTTC. This rearrangement joins TRBV29-1 to TRBJ2-7; the match to TRBD2 covers 8 bases. CDR3 size: 12 residues. Germline CDR1 SQVTM, CDR2 ANQGSEA. The J segment lost 6 bases and the V segment lost 2 bases, leaving 3 bases of the junction unmatched.

This clonotype was counted ten times or more. This chain uses TRBV7-2 with TRBJ2-3; D is ambiguous. The CDR3 is made up of 12 amino acids. V lost 2 bases and J 4 bases, leaving 4 bases between the germline ends. The germline V gene has CDR1 SGHTA and CDR2 FQGNSA. Here the CDR3 reads CASSLFPDTQYF. DNA for the CDR3: TGTGCCAGCAGCTTATTCCCAGATACGCAGTATTTT.

This clonotype was detected a few times. The V call is TRBV6-1, the J call TRBJ2-7, with D unresolved. Per germline, CDR1 MNHNS and CDR2 SASEGT. The length of the CDR3 is 14 residues. The V end was cut by 1 base, the J end by 3 bases, with 10 bases between. The CDR3 DNA reads TGTGCCAGCAGTGAAGGAATAGGGTTCTACGAGCAGTACTTC. This codes for CASSEGIGFYEQYF.

This clonotype was picked up many times. The V call is TRBV4-3, the J call TRBJ1-6, with a tentative D call TRBD1 (5 bases). The CDR3 is made up of 17 amino acids. V lost 0 bases, J lost 6 bases, and 15 bases lay in between. In germline, CDR1 is LGHNA, CDR2 YSLEER. CDR3: CASSQDRLPQGNSPLHF. The CDR3 nucleotides are TGCGCCAGCAGCCAAGATAGGTTACCCCAGGGTAATTCACCCCTCCACTTT.

Turning to this clonotype: Because the CDR3 is missing its conserved closing phenylalanine or tryptophan, this is likely a read error. This chain uses TRBV20-1 with TRBJ2-3, with TRBD2 as a possible D gene (5 bases). Trimming left V 5 bases short and J 5 bases short, with 20 bases between. The CDR3 has 15 residues. Germline assignment: CDR1 DFQATT and CDR2 SNEGSKA (reference sequence). The CDR3 DNA reads as TGCAGTGCTCATCCTTATCGGGATCCTATAGATACGCAGTATCTT. It is translated as CSAHPYRDPIDTQYL.

The chain links TRBV6-1 to TRBJ1-3, with 9 bases fitting TRBD1. The CDR3 covers 16 residues. CDR1 is MNHNS and CDR2 is SASEGT in the germline V gene. Unmatched junction bases numbered 8, after V lost 5 bases and J lost 3 bases. For the CDR3, the DNA is TGTGCCAGCAGTAAAAACAGGGGGCATCGTGGAAACACCATATATTTT. It specifies CASSKNRGHRGNTIYF.

There are many counts of this clonotype. The rearrangement joins TRBV5-1 to TRBJ1-1; D unresolved. The CDR3 contains 14 residues. V gave up 1 base and J gave up 3 bases, with 10 bases separating them. CDR1 and CDR2 from the germline V gene are SGHRS and YFSETQ. The CDR3, as DNA: TGCGCCAGCAGCTTGTCGGGTATTGACACTGAAGCTTTCTTT. Translated, it gives CASSLSGIDTEAFF.

This clonotype was found many times. V and J are TRBV27 and TRBJ2-3, with TRBD2 identical over 9 bases. Germline V gene sequence: CDR1 MNHEY, CDR2 SMNVEV (reference sequence). The CDR3 sequence is 16 residues long. The V gene end was trimmed by 3 bases and the J gene end by 4 bases; junction bases not matched to a gene: 8. CDR3 loop: CASSLMASGVPDTQYF. CDR3 nucleotides: TGTGCCAGCAGTTTGATGGCTAGCGGGGTGCCAGATACGCAGTATTTT.

The chain is built from TRBV11-2 and TRBJ1-1, with D unresolved. With 1 base removed from V and 1 base from J, the gap between germline ends came to 10 bases. The CDR3 loop spans 15 amino acids. Germline V CDR1 and CDR2: SGHAT, FQNNGV. The CDR3 region is CASSLALNGNTEAFF. The CDR3 DNA sequence: TGTGCCAGCAGCTTAGCATTGAATGGGAACACTGAAGCTTTCTTT.

This clonotype was seen repeatedly, ten times or more. The rearrangement joins TRBV4-1 to TRBJ1-2; D is unresolved. This CDR3 spans 14 amino acids. The germline V gene encodes CDR1 MGHRA and CDR2 YSYEKL. The V end lost 1 base, the J end lost 7 bases, and 13 bases lay between the germline ends. CDR3 residues: CASSQGPQFPGYTF. The CDR3 coding sequence is TGCGCCAGCAGCCAAGGTCCACAGTTTCCTGGCTACACCTTC.

This clonotype was detected many times. This chain joins TRBV7-9 and TRBJ2-2; possibly TRBD1 for D (5 bases). This CDR3 region has 15 residues. Germline values: CDR1 SEHNR, CDR2 FQNEAQ (reference sequence). Trimming shortened V by 2 bases and J by 8 bases, and 15 bases separated the two germline ends. CDR3: CASSLSQDLSGELFF. CDR3 DNA sequence: TGTGCCAGCAGCTTATCACAGGATTTGTCTGGGGAGCTGTTTTTT.

This clonotype came up many times. The chain combines TRBV28 with TRBJ1-5; 10 bases are shared with TRBD1. The V and J ends lost 5 bases and 6 bases, in that order; junction bases with no gene match: 7. The CDR3 totals 15 residues. Germline loops: CDR1 MDHEN, CDR2 SYDVKM. CDR3 sequence: CASSAGQGWTQPQHF. The CDR3 DNA sequence: TGTGCCAGCAGTGCGGGACAGGGGTGGACTCAGCCCCAGCATTTT.

This clonotype came up a few times. A much larger clone lies a single base off, so this may be a read error. This chain links TRBV14 with TRBJ1-6; D uncertain. Per germline, CDR1 SGHDN and CDR2 FVKESK. CDR3 length equals 16 residues. V gave up 2 bases and J gave up 5 bases, with 13 bases separating them. DNA of the CDR3: TGTGCCAGCAGCCAAACGGGAACAATGGATAATTCACCCCTCCACTTT. Residues: CASSQTGTMDNSPLHF.

The sample holds many counts of this clonotype. The chain couples TRBV30 to TRBJ1-1; D uncertain. This CDR3 is 13 amino acids long. Germline V gene sequence: CDR1 GTSNPN, CDR2 SVGIG (reference sequence). Trimming removed 0 bases from V and 2 bases from J, with 7 bases in between. Here the CDR3 DNA reads TGTGCCTGGAGTGTTTACGCTAACACTGAAGCTTTCTTT. Protein product: CAWSVYANTEAFF.

Remarks on this clonotype: With a much larger clone just one base away, this may be a read error. The rearrangement links TRBV28 to TRBJ2-5; D is undetermined. From germline, CDR1 is MDHEN and CDR2 SYDVKM. V was shortened by 5 bases and J by 2 bases, with 15 bases between the two germline ends. This CDR3 has 15 residues. CDR3 nucleotide sequence: TGTGCCAGCAGTCCTACCTGGCCCGATCAAGAGACCCAGTACTTC. Translating gives CASSPTWPDQETQYF.

This clonotype was seen a few times. The genes are TRBV27 and TRBJ1-1; tentatively, D is TRBD1 (5 bases). This CDR3 is built from 15 residues. Germline loops: CDR1 MNHEY, CDR2 SMNVEV (reference sequence). With 2 bases removed from V and 1 base from J, the gap between germline ends came to 11 bases. The CDR3: CASSLMGRKNTEAFF. The CDR3 nucleotides read TGTGCCAGCAGTTTAATGGGGCGGAAGAACACTGAAGCTTTCTTT.

This chain joins TRBV28 and TRBJ2-7; the D gene is possibly TRBD1 (6 bases). V lost 3 bases, J lost 5 bases, and 14 bases lay in between. The CDR3 loop spans 14 amino acids. CDR1 MDHEN and CDR2 SYDVKM come from the germline V gene. DNA for the CDR3: TGTGCCAGCAGTTTCCTGCCAGGGGCACACGAGCAGTACTTC. Translated, it gives CASSFLPGAHEQYF.

For this clonotype: A much larger clone sits a single nucleotide away, making a read error possible. J is TRBJ1-2 and V is TRBV29-1; no clear D. V lost 7 bases to trimming and J lost 5 bases, with 17 bases between them. Germline CDR1 reads SQVTM; CDR2 reads ANQGSEA. The CDR3 contains 13 residues. CDR3 sequence: CSAVSSTDYGYTF. The CDR3, as DNA: TGCAGCGCTGTAAGTTCAACTGATTATGGCTACACCTTC.

The chain recombines TRBV6-2 or TRBV6-3 with TRBJ1-2, with unresolved D. Germline CDR1 MNHEY, CDR2 SVGEGT. The V end was cut by 2 bases, the J end by 3 bases, with 4 bases between. This CDR3 has 12 amino acids. In nucleotides, the CDR3 is TGTGCCAGCAGTTACGGAGACTATGGCTACACCTTC. Encoded protein: CASSYGDYGYTF.

The genes are TRBV12-3 or TRBV12-4 and TRBJ1-2; D uncertain. Trimming took 8 bases from V and 10 from J, leaving 26 bases between them. The CDR3 consists of 15 residues. CDR3 region: CASCPYPGSPIDYTF. The CDR3 coding sequence is TGTGCCAGCTGTCCTTACCCCGGGAGCCCTATTGACTACACCTTC.

This clonotype has more than one count but fewer than ten. This chain uses TRBV29-1 with TRBJ2-5, with TRBD1 identical over 7 bases. Germline CDR1 reads SQVTM; CDR2 reads ANQGSEA. V shed 5 bases, J shed 2 bases, and the junction held 5 bases outside the gene matches. CDR3 size: 13 residues. CDR3 sequence: CSVIGGQQETQYF. The CDR3 region has the DNA TGCAGCGTTATAGGGGGCCAACAAGAGACCCAGTACTTC.